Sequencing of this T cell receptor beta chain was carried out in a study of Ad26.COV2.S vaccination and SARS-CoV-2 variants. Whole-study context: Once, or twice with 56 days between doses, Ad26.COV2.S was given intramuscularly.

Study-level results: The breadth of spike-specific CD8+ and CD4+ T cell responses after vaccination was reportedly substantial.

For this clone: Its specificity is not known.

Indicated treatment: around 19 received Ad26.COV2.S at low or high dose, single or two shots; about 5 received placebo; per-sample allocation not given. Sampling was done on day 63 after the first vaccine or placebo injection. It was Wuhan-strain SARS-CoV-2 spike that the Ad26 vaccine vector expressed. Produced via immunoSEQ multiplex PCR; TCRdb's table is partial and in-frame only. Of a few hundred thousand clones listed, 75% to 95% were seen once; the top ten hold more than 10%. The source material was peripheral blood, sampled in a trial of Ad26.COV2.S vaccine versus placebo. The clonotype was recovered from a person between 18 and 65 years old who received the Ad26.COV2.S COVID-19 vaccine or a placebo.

For the CDR3, the DNA is TGTGCCAGCAGCCAAGAAAGGGAGCAGTACTTC. It encodes CASSQEREQYF. V and J are TRBV3-1 (or the pseudogene TRBV3-2) and TRBJ2-7, with D hard to call. The CDR3 runs to 11 residues. Deletions cut 0 bases from V and 7 bases from J, with 4 bases between. The germline CDR1 and CDR2 sequences are LGHDT and YNNKEL (reference sequence).